The T cell receptor beta chain under discussion was sequenced for a study of response to subunit inactivated influenza vaccine. TCRdb re-derived calls from the RT-PCR reads in MiXCR, one entry per CDR3 protein. The repertoire holds 600,000 to 700,000 distinct CDR3 sequences, with 14% as singletons. As for this clonotype: Its antigen is undetermined.

General study points: There was a suggestion from the authors that each seasonal influenza vaccination recruits few new T cells.

V shed 6 bases and J 0 bases; nucleotides not matched to a gene: 16. Germline V gene data show CDR1 as MNHEY and CDR2 as SMNVEV (reference sequence). This CDR3 spans 20 amino acids. This receptor was obtained from a man aged 45-60 years who received an inactivated influenza vaccine. The sample in question was PBMCs from blood, obtained around two weeks before vaccination. The chain carries TRBV27 and TRBJ2-1, with 11 bases aligning to TRBD2. The CDR3 DNA is TGTGCCAGCAGCTCCCCGAGGGGTAGCGGGAGGGCTGGCTCCTACAATGAGCAGTTCTTC. This sequence encodes CASSSPRGSGRAGSYNEQFF.